This TCR beta chain was obtained from a study of response to subunit inactivated influenza vaccine. This clonotype was seen a single time. Its specificity is unknown. TCRdb reprocessed the RT-PCR reads via MiXCR and lists one record per CDR3 protein. Found here are hundreds of thousands of distinct CDR3 sequences, approximately 21% of them singletons; the top ten hold approximately 10%. The study, taken as a whole, reports: Each seasonal influenza vaccination, the authors suggested, recruits few new T cells.

The sequencing here drew on PBMCs from blood, taken around 22 months after vaccination. This receptor was taken from a man aged 45-69 years who received an inactivated influenza vaccine.

CDR3 DNA sequence: TGTGCCAGCATCTATAAGACAGACTATGGCTACACCTTC. Protein product: CASIYKTDYGYTF. V usage is TRBV7-2 and J usage is TRBJ1-2; D perhaps matches TRBD1 (5 bases). V lost 7 bases and J 3 bases, leaving 12 bases between the germline ends. Germline assignment: CDR1 SGHTA and CDR2 FQGNSA. CDR3 size: 13 residues.